This note documents a single T cell receptor (beta chain) sequence. Method: immunoSEQ multiplex PCR; TCRdb's copy keeps in-frame clones and lacks some. The sample has around 250,000 clones; 89% are singletons. This record comes from a study of blood T cell repertoires in COVID-19. J lost 8 bases, V lost 1 base, and 8 bases had no gene match. The CDR3 totals 15 residues. CDR1 SGHRS and CDR2 YFSETQ come from the germline V gene. Specimen: peripheral blood. The genes are TRBV5-1 and TRBJ2-1; 8 bases agree with TRBD1. The source of this sequence is a woman in her forties who had recovered from COVID-19. CDR3 loop: CASSLTGQGGDEQFF. In DNA form, the CDR3 reads TGCGCCAGCAGCTTGACAGGACAGGGCGGCGATGAGCAGTTCTTC.